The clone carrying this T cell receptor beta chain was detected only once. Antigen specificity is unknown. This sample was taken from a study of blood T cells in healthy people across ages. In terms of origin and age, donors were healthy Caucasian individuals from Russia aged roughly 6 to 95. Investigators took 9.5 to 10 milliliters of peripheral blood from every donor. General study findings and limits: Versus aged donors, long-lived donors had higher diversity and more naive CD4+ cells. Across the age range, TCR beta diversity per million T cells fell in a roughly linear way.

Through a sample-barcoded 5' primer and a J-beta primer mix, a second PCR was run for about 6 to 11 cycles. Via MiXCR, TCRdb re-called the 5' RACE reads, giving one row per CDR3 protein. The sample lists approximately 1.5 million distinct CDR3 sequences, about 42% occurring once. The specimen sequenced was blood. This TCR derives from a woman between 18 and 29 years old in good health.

The chain's CDR3 is CASSQLPGELFF. DNA for the CDR3: TGCGCCAGCAGCCAACTGCCCGGGGAGCTGTTTTTT. This chain joins TRBV4-1 and TRBJ2-2; D unresolved. Trimming removed 2 bases at V and 6 bases at J, with 4 bases between. The germline V gene encodes CDR1 MGHRA and CDR2 YSYEKL. The CDR3 runs to 12 residues.